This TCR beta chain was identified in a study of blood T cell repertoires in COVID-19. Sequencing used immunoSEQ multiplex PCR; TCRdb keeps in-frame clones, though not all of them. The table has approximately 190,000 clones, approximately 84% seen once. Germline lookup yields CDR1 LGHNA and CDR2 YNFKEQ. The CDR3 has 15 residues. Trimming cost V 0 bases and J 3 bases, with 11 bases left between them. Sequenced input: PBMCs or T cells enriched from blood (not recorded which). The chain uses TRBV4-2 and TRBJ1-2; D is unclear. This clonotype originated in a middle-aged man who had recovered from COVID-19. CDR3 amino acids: CASSQDMGRDYGYTF. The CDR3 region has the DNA TGTGCCAGCAGCCAAGACATGGGGAGGGACTATGGCTACACCTTC.